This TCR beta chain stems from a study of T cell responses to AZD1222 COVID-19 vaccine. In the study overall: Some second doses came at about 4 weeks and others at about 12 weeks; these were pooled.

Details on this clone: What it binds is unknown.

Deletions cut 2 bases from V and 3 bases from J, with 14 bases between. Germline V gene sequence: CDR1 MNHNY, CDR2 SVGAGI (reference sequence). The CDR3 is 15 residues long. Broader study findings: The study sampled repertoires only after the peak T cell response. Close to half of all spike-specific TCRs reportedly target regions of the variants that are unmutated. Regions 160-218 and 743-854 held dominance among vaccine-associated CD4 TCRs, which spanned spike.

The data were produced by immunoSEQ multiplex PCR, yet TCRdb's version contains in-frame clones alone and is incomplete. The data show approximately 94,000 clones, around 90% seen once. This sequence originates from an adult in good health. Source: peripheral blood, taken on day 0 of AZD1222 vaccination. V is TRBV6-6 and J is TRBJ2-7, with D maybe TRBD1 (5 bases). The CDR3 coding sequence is TGTGCCAGCAGTTACCCGTCGACAGAAAACTACGAGCAGTACTTC. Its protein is CASSYPSTENYEQYF.